These 26 T cell receptor beta chains were sequenced from one sample in a study of molecular identifiers for immune sequencing clone quantification. TCRdb reprocessed the PCR reads via MiXCR and lists one record per CDR3 protein. The sample lists 100,000 or so distinct CDR3 sequences, approximately 40% occurring once. Sequenced material: naive CD8+ T cells from blood, with Jurkat cell RNA spiked in. Subset meaning: FACS-sorted CD8+CD4-CCR7+CD45RA+ naive T cells. Receptor source: a human donor in good health. Some libraries in this study had Jurkat cell RNA spiked in.

The chain carries TRBV28 and TRBJ2-7, with D possibly TRBD2 on 6 matching bases. Trimming removed 4 bases from V and 6 bases from J, with 22 bases in between. Germline V gives CDR1 MDHEN, CDR2 SYDVKM. The CDR3 consists of 16 residues. The CDR3 DNA reads as TGTGCCAGCAGTTCCTACGGGACTGCTCGCGATGGCGAGCAGTACTTC. Its protein is CASSSYGTARDGEQYF.

The gene calls are TRBV29-1 and TRBJ2-7, with 15 bases matching TRBD2. Germline V gene lookup returns CDR1 SQVTM and CDR2 ANQGSEA. J lost 0 bases, V lost 2 bases, and 14 bases had no gene match. This CDR3 is built from 20 residues. DNA for the CDR3: TGCAGCGTTGAATCGAGACCGGGACTAGCGGGAGGACCCAGCTCCTACGAGCAGTACTTC. Residues: CSVESRPGLAGGPSSYEQYF.

This clonotype was counted ten times or more. The CDR3 DNA sequence: TGTGCCAGCAGCGTAGGCGACCCACAAGAGACCCAGTACTTC. It is translated as CASSVGDPQETQYF. The chain has TRBV9 and TRBJ2-5, with D hard to call. The CDR3 is made up of 14 amino acids. Between the trimmed V and J ends, which lost 0 bases and 2 bases, there was a span of 8 bases. Germline loops: CDR1 SGDLS, CDR2 YYNGEE.

For this clonotype: This may come from a read error, since a much larger clone is one base off. Since no conserved phenylalanine or tryptophan closes the CDR3, a read error is the likely cause. The V and J genes are TRBV6-5 and TRBJ1-3, with D possibly TRBD1 on 5 matching bases. The length of the CDR3 is 12 residues. Germline V gene data show CDR1 as MNHEY and CDR2 as SVGAGI. The V and J ends lost 11 bases and 1 base respectively, with 9 bases between them. CDR3 DNA sequence: TGTGCCTCCGGGGGTTCTGGAAACACCATATATTAT. Its translation is CASGGSGNTIYY.

This clonotype showed up just a few times. This chain connects TRBV28 to TRBJ2-5; the D is unclear. V lost 3 bases and J lost 4, with 12 bases in between. The V gene's germline CDR1 is MDHEN and CDR2 SYDVKM. The CDR3 runs 14 residues. CDR3 sequence (DNA): TGTGCCAGCAGTTTTGCGACATCCGGAGAGACCCAGTACTTC. Amino acids: CASSFATSGETQYF.

This clonotype was seen repeatedly, ten times or more. CDR3 in DNA: TGTGCCAGCAGTTCCGGGTCCTCCTACGAGCAGTACTTC. It translates to CASSSGSSYEQYF. The genes are TRBV5-6 and TRBJ2-7; D gene uncertain. CDR3 size: 13 residues. Germline CDR1 and CDR2: SGHDT and YYEEEE. V was pared by 5 bases and J by 0 bases, with 9 bases between.

This clonotype was observed a handful of times. DNA for the CDR3: TGCAGTGCTAGCCGGACATCTAGCGAGCAGTACTTC. As protein: CSASRTSSEQYF. The rearrangement uses TRBV20-1 and TRBJ2-7, with D possibly matching TRBD1 (5 bases). The CDR3 is made up of 12 amino acids. V shed 3 bases and J shed 6 bases, with 12 bases lying between them. CDR1 DFQATT and CDR2 SNEGSKA come from the germline V gene (reference sequence).

Here the CDR3 reads CASSQSSGPDYGYTF. The CDR3 DNA reads TGTGCCAGCAGCCAATCTTCAGGTCCTGACTATGGCTACACCTTC. This chain uses TRBV16 with TRBJ1-2; D is unresolved. The CDR3 consists of 15 residues. Per the germline V gene, CDR1 is KGHSY and CDR2 is FQNENV. V shed 0 bases and J shed 3 bases, with 11 bases lying between them.

The chain has TRBV12-3 or TRBV12-4 and TRBJ2-7; 9 nucleotides line up with TRBD1. The trim removed 3 bases at V and 13 bases at J, leaving 7 bases unmatched. This CDR3 region has 12 residues. The CDR3 coding sequence is TGTGCCAGCAGTTTCTCTCGGGACAGGGAATACTTC. Amino acid sequence: CASSFSRDREYF.

The gene calls are TRBV3-1 and TRBJ2-2; no reliable D call. The CDR3 runs 17 residues. The germline V gene encodes CDR1 LGHDT and CDR2 YNNKEL (reference sequence). V lost 0 bases and J lost 1, with 12 bases in between. DNA of the CDR3: TGTGCCAGCAGCCAAGACGTTGTCCGGAAGAACACCGGGGAGCTGTTTTTT. Translating it yields CASSQDVVRKNTGELFF.

Remarks on this clonotype: The CDR3 does not close with the conserved phenylalanine or tryptophan, likely indicating a read error. The gene calls are TRBV5-6 and TRBJ2-4; TRBD1 matches 7 bases. This CDR3 comprises 16 residues. Germline CDR1 SGHDT, CDR2 YYEEEE. DNA for the CDR3: TGTGCCAGCAGCCACCCACAGGGGCAGGGCAAATACATTCAGTACATC. Amino acids: CASSHPQGQGKYIQYI.

Many counts were recorded for this clonotype. V and J are TRBV5-1 and TRBJ1-5; D is unclear. The germline gives CDR1 SGHRS, CDR2 YFSETQ. V was cut by 0 bases and J by 7 bases, with 11 bases left in between. This CDR3 comprises 14 residues. The CDR3 spells CASSLEAGFQPQHF. CDR3 sequence (DNA): TGCGCCAGCAGCTTGGAGGCGGGGTTCCAGCCCCAGCATTTT.

A note on this clonotype: The junction departs from germline at one end; a sequencing error may be responsible. The chain has TRBV12-3 or TRBV12-4 and TRBJ2-5; D is undetermined. This CDR3 spans 11 amino acids. CDR3 bases: TGTGCCAGCAGTTTAGACCGGACCCAGTGCTTC. This encodes CASSLDRTQCF.

Many counts were recorded for this clonotype. The rearrangement joins TRBV28 to TRBJ2-2; possibly TRBD1 or TRBD2 for D (6 bases each). Germline CDR1 reads MDHEN; CDR2 reads SYDVKM. V was trimmed by 6 bases and J by 5 bases, leaving 13 bases between them. The CDR3 sequence is 14 residues long. CDR3 sequence (DNA): TGTGCCAGCAGGGACACAGGGAGGACCGGGGAGCTGTTTTTT. It translates to CASRDTGRTGELFF.

The chain couples TRBV7-2 to TRBJ2-1; 10 nucleotides line up with TRBD2. Germline V CDR1 and CDR2: SGHTA, FQGNSA. The CDR3 consists of 15 residues. The V and J ends lost 5 bases and 5 bases, in that order; junction bases with no gene match: 6. Here the CDR3 DNA reads TGTGCCAGCAGCCAGACTAGCGGGCCTCACAATGAGCAGTTCTTC. Its translation: CASSQTSGPHNEQFF.

The chain uses TRBV14 and TRBJ2-7; unclear D gene. V was shortened by 2 bases and J by 6 bases, with 11 bases between the two germline ends. CDR3 length: 13 residues. Per the germline V gene, CDR1 is SGHDN and CDR2 is FVKESK. Here the CDR3 reads CASSQWSWLEQYF. CDR3 DNA sequence: TGTGCCAGCAGCCAATGGTCGTGGCTCGAGCAGTACTTC.

This clonotype was seen a handful of times. V gene TRBV5-4 combines with J gene TRBJ1-1, with TRBD1 matching over 7 bases. CDR3 length: 13 residues. V shed 2 bases, J shed 5 bases, and the junction held 3 bases outside the gene matches. Germline loops: CDR1 SGHNT, CDR2 YYREEE (reference sequence). The CDR3 sequence: CASSFTGDTEAFF. DNA for the CDR3: TGTGCCAGCAGCTTTACAGGGGATACTGAAGCTTTCTTT.

Here the CDR3 reads CASSLLGPGGAQTEAFF. DNA of the CDR3: TGTGCCAGCAGTTTATTGGGCCCCGGGGGGGCGCAAACTGAAGCTTTCTTT. This chain joins TRBV28 and TRBJ1-1, with a weak D call TRBD1 (6 bases). The germline gives CDR1 MDHEN, CDR2 SYDVKM. The V end was cut by 1 base, the J end by 5 bases, with 20 bases between. The CDR3 is 17 amino acids.

This clonotype appeared many times. The chain couples TRBV11-2 to TRBJ2-1, with 10 bases aligning to TRBD2. This CDR3 spans 15 amino acids. Per germline, CDR1 SGHAT and CDR2 FQNNGV. V was clipped by 5 bases and J by 5 bases; unmatched bases: 6. In DNA, the CDR3 is TGTGCCAGCAGCCCCGGGACTAGCGTCCACAATGAGCAGTTCTTC. This translates into CASSPGTSVHNEQFF. The entire variable domain, with the rest obtained from reference TRBV11-2 and TRBJ2-1, is as follows: EAGVAQSPRYKIIEKRQSVAFWCNPISGHATLYWYQQILGQGPKLLIQFQNNGVVDDSQLPKDRFSAERLKGVDSTLKIQPAKLEDSAVYLCASSPGTSVHNEQFFGPGTRLTVL.

Concerning this clonotype itself: One junction end does not reproduce the germline sequence, and a read error may be involved. CDR3 sequence: CASSQDRASYERYF. Here the CDR3 DNA reads TGCGCCAGCAGCCAAGATAGGGCCTCCTACGAGCGGTACTTC. The V call is TRBV4-3, the J call TRBJ2-7; D remains unclear. There are 14 residues in the CDR3. Germline V CDR1 and CDR2: LGHNA, YSLEER.

This clonotype was seen repeatedly, ten times or more. This sequence joins TRBV7-2 and TRBJ2-7, with TRBD1 matching 8 bases. J gave up 2 bases and V 0 bases, and 3 bases lay outside the gene matches. CDR3 length: 15 amino acids. Germline CDR1 reads SGHTA; CDR2 reads FQGNSA. CDR3 residues: CASSLAPGQAYEQYF. CDR3 bases: TGTGCCAGCAGCTTAGCTCCGGGACAGGCCTACGAGCAGTACTTC.

About this clonotype itself: An end of the junction does not agree with germline; a read error may underlie this. CDR3 protein: CASSIASGGRADTLYF. The CDR3 DNA is TGTGCCAGCAGCATAGCCTCGGGAGGGCGAGCAGATACGCTGTATTTT. The rearrangement links TRBV7-2 to TRBJ2-3; 8 bases are a match to TRBD2. CDR3 length equals 16 residues. CDR1 and CDR2 from the germline V gene are SGHTA and FQGNSA.

CDR3 nucleotides: TGTGCCAGCAGCAAAAAGGGCGGCAGGCGGCCTGCCTACGAGCAGTACTTC. Its protein is CASSKKGGRRPAYEQYF. This rearrangement joins TRBV21-1 to TRBJ2-7; TRBD1 is the table's D call, not checked against the DNA. TRBV21-1 is an annotated pseudogene. CDR3 size: 17 residues.

Regarding this clonotype: One junction end does not reproduce the germline sequence, and a read error may be involved. This chain connects TRBV7-3 to TRBJ2-1; 8 nucleotides agree with TRBD1. Germline assignment: CDR1 SGHTA and CDR2 FQGTGA. The CDR3 spans 15 residues. The CDR3 loop reads CASSATGAPYSEQFF. Written as DNA, the CDR3 is TGTGCCAGCAGCGCGACAGGGGCCCCCTACAGTGAGCAGTTCTTC.

This clonotype was observed a handful of times. The rearrangement links TRBV6-2 or TRBV6-3 to TRBJ2-1, with D possibly called TRBD1 or TRBD2 (5 bases each). Trimming took 4 bases from V and 2 from J, leaving 15 bases between them. Germline V lookup: CDR1 MNHEY, CDR2 SVGEGT. This CDR3 has 16 amino acids. Written as DNA, the CDR3 is TGTGCCAGCAGTTCTACGAACTCGGGGCCCTACAATGAGCAGTTCTTC. This encodes CASSSTNSGPYNEQFF.

This clonotype appeared a few times. The junction and the germline gene differ at one end; a read error may be behind it. The J gene is TRBJ1-1, the V gene TRBV9, with D possibly being TRBD1 (6 bases). The CDR3 totals 14 residues. Germline CDR1 and CDR2: SGDLS and YYNGEE. The CDR3 reads CASSEDSLNTEACF. The DNA for the CDR3 is TGTGCCAGCAGCGAGGACAGCCTGAACACTGAAGCTTGCTTT.